This record concerns one TCR beta chain sequence. Treatment defined: approximately 18 received Ad26.COV2.S at low or high dose, single or two shots; 5 received placebo; per-sample allocation not given. Samples were taken on day 63 after the first vaccine or placebo injection. The donor was a Boston adult aged 18-55 years. An Ad26 vector expressing Wuhan-strain SARS-CoV-2 spike served as the vaccine. This record comes from a study of Ad26.COV2.S vaccination and SARS-CoV-2 variants. V lost 4 bases, J lost 3 bases, and 11 bases stayed unmatched. Per the germline V gene, CDR1 is SGHAT and CDR2 is FQNNGV. The CDR3 extends over 16 amino acids. The protocol was immunoSEQ multiplex PCR, while the TCRdb copy is restricted to in-frame clones and leaves out a portion. This table has about 680,000 clones, more than 80% appearing once.

The gene calls are TRBV11-2 and TRBJ2-7; 8 nucleotides match TRBD2. This clonotype was sampled from a person between 18 and 65 years old who received the Ad26.COV2.S COVID-19 vaccine or a placebo. Source: peripheral blood, taken in a trial of Ad26.COV2.S vaccine versus placebo. The CDR3 coding sequence is TGTGCCAGCAGCTCCGTGACTAGCGTGGGGGACTACGAGCAGTACTTC. Protein: CASSSVTSVGDYEQYF.